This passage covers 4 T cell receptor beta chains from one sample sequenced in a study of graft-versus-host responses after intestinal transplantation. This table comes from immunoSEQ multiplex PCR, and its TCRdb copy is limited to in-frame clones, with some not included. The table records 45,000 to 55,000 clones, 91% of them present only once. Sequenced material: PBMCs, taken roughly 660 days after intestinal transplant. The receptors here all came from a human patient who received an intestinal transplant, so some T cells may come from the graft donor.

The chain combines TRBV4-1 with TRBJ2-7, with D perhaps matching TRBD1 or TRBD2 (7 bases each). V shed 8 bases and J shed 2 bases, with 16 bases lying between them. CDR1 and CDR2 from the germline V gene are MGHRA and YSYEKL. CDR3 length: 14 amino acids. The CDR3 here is CASSRGGTAYEQYF. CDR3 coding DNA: TGCGCCAGCTCGAGGGGGGGGACAGCCTACGAGCAGTACTTC.

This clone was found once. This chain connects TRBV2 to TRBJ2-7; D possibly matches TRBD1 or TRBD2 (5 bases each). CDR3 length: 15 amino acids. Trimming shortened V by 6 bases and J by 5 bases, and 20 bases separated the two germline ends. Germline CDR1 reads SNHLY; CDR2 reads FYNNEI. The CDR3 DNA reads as TGTGCCAGCAGCGCCGTGGGGGTAAGCACTAACGAGCAGTACTTC. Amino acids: CASSAVGVSTNEQYF.

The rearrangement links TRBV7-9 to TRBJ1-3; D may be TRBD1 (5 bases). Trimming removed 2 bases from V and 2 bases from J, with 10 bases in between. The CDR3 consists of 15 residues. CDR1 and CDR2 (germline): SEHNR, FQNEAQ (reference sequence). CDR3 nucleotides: TGTGCCAGCAGCTTATTAAGGGGCGCTGGAAACACCATATATTTT. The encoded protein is CASSLLRGAGNTIYF.

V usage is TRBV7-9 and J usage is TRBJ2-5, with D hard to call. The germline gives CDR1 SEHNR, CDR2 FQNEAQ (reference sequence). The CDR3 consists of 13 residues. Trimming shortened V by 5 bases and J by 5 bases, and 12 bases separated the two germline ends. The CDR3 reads CASSRLWSETQYF. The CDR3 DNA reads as TGTGCCAGCAGCCGTCTTTGGTCGGAGACCCAGTACTTC.